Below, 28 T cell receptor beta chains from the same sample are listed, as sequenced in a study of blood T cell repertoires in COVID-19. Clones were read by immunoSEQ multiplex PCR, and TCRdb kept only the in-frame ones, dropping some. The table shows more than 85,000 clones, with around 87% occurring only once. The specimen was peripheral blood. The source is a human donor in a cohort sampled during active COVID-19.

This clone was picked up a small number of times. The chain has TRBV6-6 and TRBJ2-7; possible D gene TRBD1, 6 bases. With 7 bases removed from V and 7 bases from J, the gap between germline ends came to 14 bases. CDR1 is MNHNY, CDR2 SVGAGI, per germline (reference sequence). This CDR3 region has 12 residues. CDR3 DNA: TGTGCCAGCACCCAGGGGTGGGGGGAGCAGTACTTC. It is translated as CASTQGWGEQYF.

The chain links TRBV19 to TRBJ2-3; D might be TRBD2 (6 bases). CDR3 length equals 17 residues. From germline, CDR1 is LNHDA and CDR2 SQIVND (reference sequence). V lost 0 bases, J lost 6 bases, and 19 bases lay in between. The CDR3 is CASSIDGAAGPRDTQYF. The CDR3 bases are TGTGCCAGTAGTATAGATGGCGCGGCGGGGCCCCGCGATACGCAGTATTTT.

The CDR3: CASSFGPGTDSYEQYF. The CDR3 nucleotides read TGTGCCAGCAGCTTTGGGCCCGGGACAGACTCCTACGAGCAGTACTTC. V usage is TRBV7-9 and J usage is TRBJ2-7; 7 nucleotides align to TRBD1. The CDR3 runs 16 residues. Germline values: CDR1 SEHNR, CDR2 FQNEAQ (reference sequence). The V segment lost 3 bases and the J segment 0 bases; nucleotides outside the gene matches: 8.

The CDR3, as DNA: TGTGCCAGCAGCCAGGCGGGGCAGGCCTCCAATGAGCAGTTCTTC. It codes for CASSQAGQASNEQFF. This chain joins TRBV11-3 and TRBJ2-1; D is perhaps TRBD2 (6 bases). The V gene lost 5 bases and the J gene lost 6 bases, with 17 bases spanning the gap. The CDR3 covers 15 residues. Per germline, CDR1 SGHNT and CDR2 YENEEA.

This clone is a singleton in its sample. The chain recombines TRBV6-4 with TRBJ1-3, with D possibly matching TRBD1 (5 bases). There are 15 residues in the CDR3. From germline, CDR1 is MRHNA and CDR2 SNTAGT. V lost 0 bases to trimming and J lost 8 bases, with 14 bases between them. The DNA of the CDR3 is TGTGCCAGCAGTGACTCGATGGTGGGGCCAGACACCATATATTTT. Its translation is CASSDSMVGPDTIYF.

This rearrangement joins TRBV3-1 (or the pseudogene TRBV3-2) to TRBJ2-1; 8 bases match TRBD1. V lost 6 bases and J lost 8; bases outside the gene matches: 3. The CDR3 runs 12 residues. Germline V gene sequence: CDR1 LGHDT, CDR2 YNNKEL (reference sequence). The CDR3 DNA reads TGTGCCAGCAGGGACAGGGATGATGAGCAGTTCTTC. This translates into CASRDRDDEQFF.

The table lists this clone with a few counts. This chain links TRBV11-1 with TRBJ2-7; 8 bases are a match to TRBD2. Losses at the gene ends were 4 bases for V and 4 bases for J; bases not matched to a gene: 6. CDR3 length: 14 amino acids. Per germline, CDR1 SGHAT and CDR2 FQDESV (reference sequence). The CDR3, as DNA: TGTGCCAGCAGCTATATGGCGGGGGGTTACGAGCAGTACTTC. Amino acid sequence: CASSYMAGGYEQYF.

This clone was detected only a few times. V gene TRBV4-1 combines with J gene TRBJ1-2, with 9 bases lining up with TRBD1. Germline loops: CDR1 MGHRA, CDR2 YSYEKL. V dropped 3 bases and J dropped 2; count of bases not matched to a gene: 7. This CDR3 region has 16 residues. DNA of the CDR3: TGCGCCAGCAGCCAGCTCCCAGGACAGGGGAACTATGGCTACACCTTC. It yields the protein CASSQLPGQGNYGYTF.

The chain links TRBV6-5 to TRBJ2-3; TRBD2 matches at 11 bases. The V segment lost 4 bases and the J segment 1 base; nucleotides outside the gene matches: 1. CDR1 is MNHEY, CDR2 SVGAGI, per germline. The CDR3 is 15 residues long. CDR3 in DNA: TGTGCCAGCAGTTCACTAGCGGGGGGCACAGATACGCAGTATTTT. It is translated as CASSSLAGGTDTQYF.

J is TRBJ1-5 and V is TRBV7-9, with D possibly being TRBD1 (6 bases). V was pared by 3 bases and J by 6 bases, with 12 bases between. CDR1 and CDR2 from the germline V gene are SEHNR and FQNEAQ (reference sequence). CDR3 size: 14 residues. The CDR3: CASSFGGPLQPQHF. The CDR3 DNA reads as TGTGCCAGCAGCTTCGGGGGGCCCCTTCAGCCCCAGCATTTT.

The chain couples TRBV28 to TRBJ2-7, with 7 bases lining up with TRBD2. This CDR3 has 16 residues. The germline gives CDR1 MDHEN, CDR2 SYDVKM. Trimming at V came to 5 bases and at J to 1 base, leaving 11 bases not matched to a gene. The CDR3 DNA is TGTGCCAGCAGTCCCCGCGGGCAGGGAGGGTCCTACGAGCAGTACTTC. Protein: CASSPRGQGGSYEQYF.

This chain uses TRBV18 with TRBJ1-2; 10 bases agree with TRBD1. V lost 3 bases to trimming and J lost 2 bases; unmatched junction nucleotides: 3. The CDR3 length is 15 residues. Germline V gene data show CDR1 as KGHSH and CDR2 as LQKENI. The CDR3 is CASSPSGQGNYGYTF. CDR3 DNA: TGTGCCAGCTCACCCTCGGGACAGGGGAACTATGGCTACACCTTC.

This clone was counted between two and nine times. The CDR3 is CASRRRGGGTEAFF. CDR3 nucleotides: TGTGCCAGCAGAAGGAGAGGGGGTGGGACTGAAGCTTTCTTT. This chain joins TRBV28 and TRBJ1-1; perhaps TRBD1 as D (6 bases). The CDR3 spans 14 residues. The V end was cut by 6 bases, the J end by 5 bases, with 16 bases between. Germline assignment: CDR1 MDHEN and CDR2 SYDVKM.

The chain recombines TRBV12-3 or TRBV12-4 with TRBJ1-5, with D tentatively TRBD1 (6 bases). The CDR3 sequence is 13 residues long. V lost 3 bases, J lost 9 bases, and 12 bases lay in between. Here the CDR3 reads CASSFTGLRPQHF. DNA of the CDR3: TGTGCCAGCAGTTTTACAGGGTTACGGCCCCAGCATTTT.

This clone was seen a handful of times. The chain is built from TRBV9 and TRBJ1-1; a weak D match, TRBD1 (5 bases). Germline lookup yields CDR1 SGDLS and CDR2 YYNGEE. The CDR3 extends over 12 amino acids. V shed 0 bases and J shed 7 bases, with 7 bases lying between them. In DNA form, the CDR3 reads TGTGCCAGCAGCGTAGTGGGGGGTGAAGCTTTCTTT. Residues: CASSVVGGEAFF.

In DNA form, the CDR3 reads TGTGCCATCGGAGGGACAGGGCCCTACGAGCAGTACTTC. Translation: CAIGGTGPYEQYF. This sequence joins TRBV10-3 and TRBJ2-7; 9 bases line up with TRBD1. The V and J ends lost 8 bases and 2 bases, in that order; junction bases with no gene match: 4. This CDR3 has 13 amino acids. CDR1 ENHRY and CDR2 SYGVKD come from the germline V gene.

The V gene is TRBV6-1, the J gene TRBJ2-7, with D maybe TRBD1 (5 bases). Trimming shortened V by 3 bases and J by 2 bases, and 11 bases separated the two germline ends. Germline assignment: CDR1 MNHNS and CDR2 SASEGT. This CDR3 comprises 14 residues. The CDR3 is CASSEADTTYEQYF. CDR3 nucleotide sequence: TGTGCCAGCAGTGAGGCGGACACGACCTACGAGCAGTACTTC.

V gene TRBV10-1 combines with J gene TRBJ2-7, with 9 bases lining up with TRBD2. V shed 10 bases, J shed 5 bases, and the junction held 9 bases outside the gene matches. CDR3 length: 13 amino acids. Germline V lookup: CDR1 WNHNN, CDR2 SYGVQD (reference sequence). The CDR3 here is CATSGTSNDEQYF. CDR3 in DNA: TGCGCCACCTCCGGGACTAGCAACGACGAGCAGTACTTC.

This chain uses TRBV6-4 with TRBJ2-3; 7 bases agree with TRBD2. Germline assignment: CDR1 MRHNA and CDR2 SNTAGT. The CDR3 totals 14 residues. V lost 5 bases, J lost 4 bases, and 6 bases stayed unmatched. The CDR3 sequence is CASSRGGSSDTQYF. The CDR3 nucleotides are TGTGCCAGCAGTCGCGGGGGAAGCTCAGATACGCAGTATTTT.

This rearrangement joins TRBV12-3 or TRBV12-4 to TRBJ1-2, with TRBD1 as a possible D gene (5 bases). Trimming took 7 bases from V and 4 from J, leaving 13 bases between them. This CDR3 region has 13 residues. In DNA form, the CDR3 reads TGTGCCAGCACTCAGGGAATTGGCTATGGCTACACCTTC. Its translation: CASTQGIGYGYTF.

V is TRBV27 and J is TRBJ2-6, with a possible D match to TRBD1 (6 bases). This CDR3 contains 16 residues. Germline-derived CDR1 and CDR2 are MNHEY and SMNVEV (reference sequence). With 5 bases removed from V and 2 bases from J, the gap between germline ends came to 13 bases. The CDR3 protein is CASSPWDKTGANVLTF. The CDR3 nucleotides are TGTGCCAGCAGTCCATGGGACAAGACTGGGGCCAACGTCCTGACTTTC.

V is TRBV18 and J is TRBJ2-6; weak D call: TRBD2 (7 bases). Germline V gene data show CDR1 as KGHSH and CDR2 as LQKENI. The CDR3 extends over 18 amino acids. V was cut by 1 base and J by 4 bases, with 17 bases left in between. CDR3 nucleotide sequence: TGTGCCAGCTCACCACAGTACGGGGGGCGCACCGGGGCCAACGTCCTGACTTTC. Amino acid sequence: CASSPQYGGRTGANVLTF.

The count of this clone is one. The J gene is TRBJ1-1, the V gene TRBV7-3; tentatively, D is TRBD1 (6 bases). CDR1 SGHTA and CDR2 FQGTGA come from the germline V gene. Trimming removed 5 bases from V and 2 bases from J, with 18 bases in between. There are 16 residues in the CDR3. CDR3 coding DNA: TGTGCCAGCAGCCGGGGTACCGACAGGCCCAACACTGAAGCTTTCTTT. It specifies CASSRGTDRPNTEAFF.

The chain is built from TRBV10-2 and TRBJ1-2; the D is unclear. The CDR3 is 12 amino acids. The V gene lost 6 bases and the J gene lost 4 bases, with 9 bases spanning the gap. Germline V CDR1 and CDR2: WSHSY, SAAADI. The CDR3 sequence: CASRVPGYGYTF. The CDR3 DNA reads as TGCGCCAGCAGGGTCCCCGGCTATGGCTACACCTTC.

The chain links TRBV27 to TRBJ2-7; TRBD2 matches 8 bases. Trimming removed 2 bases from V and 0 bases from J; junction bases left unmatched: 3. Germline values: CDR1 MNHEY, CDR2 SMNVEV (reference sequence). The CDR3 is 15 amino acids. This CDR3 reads CASSLGGGFSYEQYF. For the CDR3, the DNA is TGTGCCAGCAGTTTAGGCGGGGGGTTCTCCTACGAGCAGTACTTC.

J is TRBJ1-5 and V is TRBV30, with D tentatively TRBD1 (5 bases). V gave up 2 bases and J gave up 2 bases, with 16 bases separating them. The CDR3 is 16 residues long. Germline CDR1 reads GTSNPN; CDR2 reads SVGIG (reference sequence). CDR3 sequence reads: CAWSPSGDSGNQPQHF. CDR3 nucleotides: TGTGCCTGGAGTCCCTCGGGAGACAGTGGCAATCAGCCCCAGCATTTT. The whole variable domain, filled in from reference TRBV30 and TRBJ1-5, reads SQTIHQWPATLVQPVGSPLSLECTVEGTSNPNLYWYRQAAGRGLQLLFYSVGIGQISSEVPQNLSASRPQDRQFILSSKKLLLSDSGFYLCAWSPSGDSGNQPQHFGDGTRLSIL.

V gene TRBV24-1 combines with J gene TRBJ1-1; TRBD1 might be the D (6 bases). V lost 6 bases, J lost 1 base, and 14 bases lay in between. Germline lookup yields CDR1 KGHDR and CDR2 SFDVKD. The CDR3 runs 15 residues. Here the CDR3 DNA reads TGTGCCACCAGTCCCCGTACAGGGCCGAACACTGAAGCTTTCTTT. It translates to CATSPRTGPNTEAFF.

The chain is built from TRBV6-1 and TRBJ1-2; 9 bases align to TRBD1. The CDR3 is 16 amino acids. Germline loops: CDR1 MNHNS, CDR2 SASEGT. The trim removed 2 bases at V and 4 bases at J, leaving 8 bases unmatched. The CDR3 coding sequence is TGTGCCAGCAGTGAATTTGAGGGACAGGGACCCTATGGCTACACCTTC. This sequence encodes CASSEFEGQGPYGYTF.